This TCR beta chain was retrieved from a study of control samples from healthy donors and cancer patients. The data were produced by immunoSEQ multiplex PCR, yet TCRdb's version contains in-frame clones alone and is incomplete. The sample comprises about 160,000 clones, 90% to 95% of which are singletons, and approximately 14% rests with the top ten. V was pared by 6 bases and J by 0 bases, with 3 bases of the junction left unmatched. The V gene's germline CDR1 is SGHRS and CDR2 YFSETQ. The CDR3 extends over 14 amino acids. Sequenced input: PBMCs. This chain joins TRBV5-1 and TRBJ2-1; 7 bases are shared with TRBD2. This receptor was taken from a man in his sixties with colorectal cancer. The chain's CDR3 is CASIRDYSYNEQFF. CDR3 DNA sequence: TGCGCCAGCATCCGGGACTACTCCTACAATGAGCAGTTCTTC.